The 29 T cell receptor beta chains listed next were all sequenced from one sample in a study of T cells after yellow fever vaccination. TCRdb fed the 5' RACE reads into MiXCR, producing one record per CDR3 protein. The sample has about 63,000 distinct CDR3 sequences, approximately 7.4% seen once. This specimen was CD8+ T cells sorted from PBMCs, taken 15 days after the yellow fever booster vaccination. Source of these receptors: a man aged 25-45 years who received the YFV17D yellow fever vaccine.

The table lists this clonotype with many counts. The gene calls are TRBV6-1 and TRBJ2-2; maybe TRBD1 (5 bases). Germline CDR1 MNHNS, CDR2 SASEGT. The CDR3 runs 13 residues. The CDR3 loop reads CAASRANTGELFF. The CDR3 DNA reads TGTGCAGCCTCCAGGGCAAACACCGGGGAGCTGTTTTTT.

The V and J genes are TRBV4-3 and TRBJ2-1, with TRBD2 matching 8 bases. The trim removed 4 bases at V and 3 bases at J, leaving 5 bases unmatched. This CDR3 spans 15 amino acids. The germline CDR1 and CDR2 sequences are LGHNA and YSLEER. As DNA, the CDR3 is TGCGCCAGCAGCCCGGGGGGGGGGTACTACAATGAGCAGTTCTTC. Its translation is CASSPGGGYYNEQFF.

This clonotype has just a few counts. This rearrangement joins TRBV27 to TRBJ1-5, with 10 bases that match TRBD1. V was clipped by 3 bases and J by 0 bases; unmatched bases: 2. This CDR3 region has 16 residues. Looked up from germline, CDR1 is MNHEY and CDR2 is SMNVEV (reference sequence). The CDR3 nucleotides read TGTGCCAGCAGTTTTGGGACAGGGGTTAGCAATCAGCCCCAGCATTTT. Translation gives CASSFGTGVSNQPQHF.

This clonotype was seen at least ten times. The CDR3 loop reads CASSPGQGESYEQYF. The CDR3 DNA reads TGTGCCAGCAGTCCTGGACAGGGGGAATCCTACGAGCAGTACTTC. The chain has TRBV7-9 and TRBJ2-7; 10 nucleotides match TRBD1. CDR3 size: 15 residues. CDR1 and CDR2 from the germline V gene are SEHNR and FQNEAQ (reference sequence). V was pared by 6 bases and J by 1 base, with 6 bases of the junction left unmatched.

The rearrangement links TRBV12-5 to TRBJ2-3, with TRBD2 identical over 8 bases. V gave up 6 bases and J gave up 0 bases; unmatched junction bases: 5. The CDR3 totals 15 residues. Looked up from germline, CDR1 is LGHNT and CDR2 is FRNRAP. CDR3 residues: CASGISSGSTDTQYF. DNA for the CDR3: TGTGCTAGTGGCATATCTAGCGGGAGCACAGATACGCAGTATTTT.

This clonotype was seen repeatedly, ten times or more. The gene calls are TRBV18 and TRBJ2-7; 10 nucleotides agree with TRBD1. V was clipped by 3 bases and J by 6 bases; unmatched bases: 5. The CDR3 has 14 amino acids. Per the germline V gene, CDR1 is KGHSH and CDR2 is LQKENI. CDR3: CASSPGDRGREQYF. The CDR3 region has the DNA TGTGCCAGCTCACCGGGGGACAGGGGTCGCGAGCAGTACTTC.

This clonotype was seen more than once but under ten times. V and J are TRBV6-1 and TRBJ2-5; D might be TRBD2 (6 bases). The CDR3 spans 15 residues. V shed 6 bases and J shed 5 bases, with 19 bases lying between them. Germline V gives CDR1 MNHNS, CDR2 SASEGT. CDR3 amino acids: CASSPDGGLPETQYF. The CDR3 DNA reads TGTGCCAGCAGCCCAGACGGGGGTTTACCGGAGACCCAGTACTTC.

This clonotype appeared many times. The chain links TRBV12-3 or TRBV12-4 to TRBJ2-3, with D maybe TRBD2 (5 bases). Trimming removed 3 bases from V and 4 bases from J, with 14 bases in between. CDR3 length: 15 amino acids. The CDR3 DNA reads TGTGCCAGCAGTTTTCCCGGGGTCCTACCAGATACGCAGTATTTT. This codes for CASSFPGVLPDTQYF.

In DNA form, the CDR3 reads TGTGCCAGCAGCCCAGTGGGGCGCAGTTCTCGGATAGGGATTTACGAGCAGTACTTC. It specifies CASSPVGRSSRIGIYEQYF. V is TRBV11-1 and J is TRBJ2-7; tentatively, D is TRBD1 (5 bases). V lost 5 bases and J lost 4, with 30 bases in between. The CDR3 is 19 residues long. The germline CDR1 and CDR2 sequences are SGHAT and FQDESV (reference sequence).

CDR3 sequence (DNA): TGCGCCAGCAGCCATATTCGCCCCGGGCCCGTCGACGAGCAGTACTTC. Encoded protein: CASSHIRPGPVDEQYF. This sequence joins TRBV4-3 and TRBJ2-7, with D unresolved. The V end lost 3 bases, the J end lost 5 bases, and 20 bases lay between the germline ends. The CDR3 sequence is 16 residues long. CDR1 is LGHNA, CDR2 YSLEER, per germline.

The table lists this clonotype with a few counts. The CDR3 DNA is TGTGCCACCCCGGGACAGGGGTTGAATGGCTACACCTTC. Protein sequence: CATPGQGLNGYTF. The chain combines TRBV7-9 with TRBJ1-2, with TRBD1 matching 10 bases. CDR1 and CDR2 (germline): SEHNR, FQNEAQ (reference sequence). The CDR3 runs 13 residues. V trimming: 10 bases; J trimming: 6 bases; junction bases outside the gene matches: 8. The full variable domain, completed using reference TRBV7-9 and TRBJ1-2, is DTGVSQNPRHKITKRGQNVTFRCDPISEHNRLYWYRQTLGQGPEFLTYFQNEAQLEKSRLLSDRFSAERPKGSFSTLEIQRTEQGDSAMYLCATPGQGLNGYTFGSGTRLTVV.

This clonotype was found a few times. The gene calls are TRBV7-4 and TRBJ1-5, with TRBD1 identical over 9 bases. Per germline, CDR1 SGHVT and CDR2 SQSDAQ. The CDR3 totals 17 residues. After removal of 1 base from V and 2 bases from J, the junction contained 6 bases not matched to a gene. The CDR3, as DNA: TGTGCCAGCAGCTTAGATTGGGACAGGGTCGGCAATCAGCCCCAGCATTTT. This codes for CASSLDWDRVGNQPQHF.

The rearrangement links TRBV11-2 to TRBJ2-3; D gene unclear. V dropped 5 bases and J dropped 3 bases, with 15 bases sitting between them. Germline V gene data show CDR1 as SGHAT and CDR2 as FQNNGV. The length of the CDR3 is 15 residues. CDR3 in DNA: TGTGCCAGCAGCCCCTCGCCCTCGGGTACAGATACGCAGTATTTT. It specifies CASSPSPSGTDTQYF.

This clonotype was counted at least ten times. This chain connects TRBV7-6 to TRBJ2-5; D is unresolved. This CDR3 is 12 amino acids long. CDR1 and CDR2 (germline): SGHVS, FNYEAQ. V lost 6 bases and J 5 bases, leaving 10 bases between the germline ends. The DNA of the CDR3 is TGTGCCAGCAGTCCACTCGGGGAGACCCAGTACTTC. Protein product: CASSPLGETQYF.

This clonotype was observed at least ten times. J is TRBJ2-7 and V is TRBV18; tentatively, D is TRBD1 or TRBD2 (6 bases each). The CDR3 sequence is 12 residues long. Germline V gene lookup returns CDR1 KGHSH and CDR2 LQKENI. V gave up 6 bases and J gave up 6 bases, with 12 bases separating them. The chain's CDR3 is CASSVGGLEQYF. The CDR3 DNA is TGTGCCAGCTCCGTAGGGGGACTCGAGCAGTACTTC.

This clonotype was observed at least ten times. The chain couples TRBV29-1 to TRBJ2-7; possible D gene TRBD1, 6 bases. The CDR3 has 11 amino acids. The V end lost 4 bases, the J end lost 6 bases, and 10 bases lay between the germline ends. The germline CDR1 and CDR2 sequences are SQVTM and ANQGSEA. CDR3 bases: TGCAGCGTTGGTACAGGGCCCGAGCAGTACTTC. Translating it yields CSVGTGPEQYF.

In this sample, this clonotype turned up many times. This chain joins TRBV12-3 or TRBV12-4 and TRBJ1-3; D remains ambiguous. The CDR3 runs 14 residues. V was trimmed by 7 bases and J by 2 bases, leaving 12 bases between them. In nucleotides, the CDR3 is TGTGCCAGCACCCTAAGAGGGCCTGGAAACACCATATATTTT. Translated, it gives CASTLRGPGNTIYF.

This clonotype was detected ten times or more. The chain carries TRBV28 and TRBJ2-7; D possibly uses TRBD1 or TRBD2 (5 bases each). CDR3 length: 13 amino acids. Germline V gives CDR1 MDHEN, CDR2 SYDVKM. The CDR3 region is CVTTGHRDYEQYF. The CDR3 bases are TGTGTCACGACGGGGCACCGGGACTACGAGCAGTACTTC.

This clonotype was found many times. In DNA form, the CDR3 reads TGTGCCAGCAGCCCAGACAACGGAAACACCATATATTTT. Protein sequence: CASSPDNGNTIYF. This chain joins TRBV12-3 or TRBV12-4 and TRBJ1-3; D gene unclear. Trimming removed 6 bases from V and 4 bases from J, with 10 bases in between. The CDR3 is made up of 13 amino acids.

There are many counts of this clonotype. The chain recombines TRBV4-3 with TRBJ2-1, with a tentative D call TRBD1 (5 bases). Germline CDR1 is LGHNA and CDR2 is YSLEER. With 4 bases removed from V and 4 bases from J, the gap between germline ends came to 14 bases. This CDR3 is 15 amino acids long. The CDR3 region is CASSPQGAAYNEQFF. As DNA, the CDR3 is TGCGCCAGCAGCCCCCAAGGGGCGGCTTACAATGAGCAGTTCTTC.

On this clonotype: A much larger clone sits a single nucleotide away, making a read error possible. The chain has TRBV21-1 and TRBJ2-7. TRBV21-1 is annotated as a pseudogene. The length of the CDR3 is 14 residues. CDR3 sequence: CAGQIMDGSYEQYF. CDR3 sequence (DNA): TGTGCCGGTCAAATAATGGACGGATCCTACGAGCAGTACTTC.

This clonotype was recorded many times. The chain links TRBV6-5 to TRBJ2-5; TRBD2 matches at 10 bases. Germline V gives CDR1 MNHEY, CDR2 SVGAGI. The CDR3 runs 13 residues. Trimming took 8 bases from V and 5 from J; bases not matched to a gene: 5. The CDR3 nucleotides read TGTGCCAGCGGTACTAGCGGGACGGAGACCCAGTACTTC. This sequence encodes CASGTSGTETQYF.

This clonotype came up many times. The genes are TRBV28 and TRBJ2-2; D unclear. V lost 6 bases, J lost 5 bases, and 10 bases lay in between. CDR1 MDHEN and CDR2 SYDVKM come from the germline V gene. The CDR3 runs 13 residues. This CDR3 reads CASSLGRTGELFF. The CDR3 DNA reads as TGTGCCAGCAGCCTCGGACGAACCGGGGAGCTGTTTTTT.

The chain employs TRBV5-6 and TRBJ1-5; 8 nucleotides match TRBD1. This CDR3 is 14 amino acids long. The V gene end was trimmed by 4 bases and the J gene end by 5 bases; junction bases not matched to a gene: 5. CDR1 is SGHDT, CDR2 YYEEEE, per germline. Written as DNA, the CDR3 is TGTGCCAGCAGCGGACAGGGAAATTATCAGCCCCAGCATTTT. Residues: CASSGQGNYQPQHF.

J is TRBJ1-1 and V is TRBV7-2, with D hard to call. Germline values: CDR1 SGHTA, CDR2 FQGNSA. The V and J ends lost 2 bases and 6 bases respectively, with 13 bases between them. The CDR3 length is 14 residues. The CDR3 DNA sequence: TGTGCCAGCAGCTTACCGTTCAGGACTTCTGAAGCTTTCTTT. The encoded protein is CASSLPFRTSEAFF.

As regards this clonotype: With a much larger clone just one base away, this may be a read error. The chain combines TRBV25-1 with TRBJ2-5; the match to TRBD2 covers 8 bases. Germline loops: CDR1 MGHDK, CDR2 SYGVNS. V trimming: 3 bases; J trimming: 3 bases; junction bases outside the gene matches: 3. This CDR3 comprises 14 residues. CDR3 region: CASSDAGGEETQYF. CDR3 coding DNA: TGTGCCAGCAGTGACGCGGGGGGAGAAGAGACCCAGTACTTC.

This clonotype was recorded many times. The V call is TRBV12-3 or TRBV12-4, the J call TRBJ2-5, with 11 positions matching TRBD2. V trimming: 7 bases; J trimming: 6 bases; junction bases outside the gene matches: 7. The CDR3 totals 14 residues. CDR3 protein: CASMLTSGNKTQYF. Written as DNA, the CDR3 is TGTGCCAGCATGTTGACTAGCGGGAACAAGACCCAGTACTTC.

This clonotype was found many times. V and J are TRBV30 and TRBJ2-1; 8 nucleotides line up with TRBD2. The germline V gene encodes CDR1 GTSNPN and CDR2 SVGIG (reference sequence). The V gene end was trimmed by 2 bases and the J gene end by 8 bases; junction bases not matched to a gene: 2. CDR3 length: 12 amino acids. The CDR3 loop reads CAWSRGGDEQFF. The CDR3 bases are TGTGCCTGGAGTCGGGGGGGAGATGAGCAGTTCTTC.

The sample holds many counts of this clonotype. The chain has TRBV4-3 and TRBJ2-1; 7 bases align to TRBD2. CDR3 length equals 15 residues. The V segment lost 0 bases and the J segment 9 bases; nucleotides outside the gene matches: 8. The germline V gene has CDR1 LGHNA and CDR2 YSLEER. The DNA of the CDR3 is TGCGCCAGCAGCCAAGATGGGGGGGGGAGGCCTGAGCAGTTCTTC. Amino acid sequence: CASSQDGGGRPEQFF.